This T cell receptor (beta chain) was captured in a study of response to subunit inactivated influenza vaccine (dated by TCRdb to the late 2010s). Turning to the overall study: Deep quantitative T cell receptor repertoire profiling was used in the study to track responses to a trivalent subunit inactivated influenza vaccine. Overall results and qualifications from the work: The authors proposed that each seasonal influenza vaccination may bring in only a limited number of new T cells.

In this sample, this clonotype turned up many times. This clone's antigen is unknown. Base qualities are not provided; no much larger clone lies one nucleotide away. Library preparation used RT-PCR. The sample was run on an Illumina HiSeq 2500. TCRdb's own reprocessing of the public reads used fastp at Q25 and MiXCR and kept productive beta chains. Each CDR3 protein appears once, grouped with its most common genes and DNA. This sample gives approximately 680,000 distinct CDR3 sequences in total; approximately 15% of them show up just once. The top ten clonotypes cover roughly 10% of the sample. The CDR3 covers 16 residues, taking in both the cysteine and the phenylalanine. Solely the CDR3 DNA is kept, with 48 bases framed from the first base. A distance of 14 bases separates the germline ends of V and J, which lose 5 bases and 1 base respectively. CDR1 and CDR2 are drawn from the germline V gene: KGHDR, SFDVKD.

The V gene is TRBV24-1 and the J gene is TRBJ2-1; a weak D assignment points to TRBD1 (7 bases agree). The receptor was derived from a man aged 45-65 years who received an inactivated influenza vaccine. Donor details come from another sample of the same person, matched by shared clones. The sequencing used PBMCs from blood, collected approximately 12 days after vaccination. The CDR3 loop reads CATSGPTGRSYNEQFF. The sequence in DNA is TGTGCCACCAGTGGCCCGACAGGGAGGTCCTACAATGAGCAGTTCTTC.